This T cell receptor beta chain was observed in a study of blood T cell repertoires in COVID-19. Study-level background: T cells, B-cell-depleted T cells, or PBMCs provided the cDNA or gDNA that served as material.

The CDR3 covers 15 residues. CDR1 and CDR2 (germline): MNHEY, SMNVEV (reference sequence). The ends lost 6 bases at V and 10 bases at J; junction bases unmatched: 12. Those enrolled, adults aged roughly 18 to 100 years, came from 25 or so US areas. Participant-given clinical history determined each cohort assignment. Authors' methods: Quantification of nucleated cells was approximated via reference gene primer amplification. Profiling relied on immunoSEQ multiplex PCR, and the TCRdb table lists in-frame clones only, not all of them. That table is the source of V, J and clone size, and D and trimming were worked out from the DNA. The sample lists 200,000 to 250,000 clones, 65% to 85% seen once, with about 7% in the top ten.

The sequencing input was PBMCs or T cells enriched from blood (not recorded which). This clonotype was obtained from a woman aged 40 to 49 who had recovered from COVID-19. J is TRBJ1-6 and V is TRBV27; 7 bases fit TRBD1. CDR3 sequence (DNA): TGTGCCAGCAGGGAAGCAGACAGGGAGGTATCACCCCTCCACTTT. Its translation: CASREADREVSPLHF.